This T cell receptor (beta chain) came from a study of T cell repertoires in cytomegalovirus infection (dated by TCRdb to between 2018 and 2021). Study-wide context: Because public TCR beta signatures pointed to carriage of CMV infection together with the matching HLA type, the HLA type of each donor mattered for the analysis. Overall study results and their limits: Carriers of CMV infection plus the relevant HLA type were discriminated by the cumulative frequency of public TCR beta family members in the study cohort and in an independent approximately 360-donor cohort. The ex vivo response was dominated by HLA-C-restricted CMV-specific TCR beta clonotypes, which also provided the single most frequent clonotype in two of eight donors.

In its sample, this clonotype was seen a few times. This receptor's antigen is unknown. Per-nucleotide qualities are absent, and no much larger clonotype sits a single base away. The V and J ends are trimmed by 1 base and 2 bases, leaving 12 bases between them. Looking up the germline V gene (reference sequence) yields CDR1 LNHDA and CDR2 SQIVND. The CDR3 goes from the cysteine to the phenylalanine over 16 residues. The CDR3 DNA has 48 bases and is translated from base 1. Data came from an Illumina HiSeq 1500. The raw public data were reprocessed by TCRdb itself: fastp quality trimming at Q25, MiXCR clonotype calling, in-frame beta chains only. Each CDR3 protein gets just one entry, which takes the most common genes and DNA from the rows behind it. The sample has some 180,000 distinct CDR3 sequences on record, about a sixth of them singletons. The top ten clonotypes cover roughly 24% of the sample.

The receptor was isolated from a human donor in good health (CMV status not recorded). Some clones in this sample may be carry-over from other donors' samples. This receptor chain uses TRBV19 and TRBJ1-3, and TRBD1 may be the D gene, going by 5 matching bases. The sample comprised CD8+ T cells from PBMCs. CDR3 sequence: CASSIVRLGPGNTIYF. The DNA sequence is as follows: TGTGCCAGTAGTATAGTCCGACTGGGGCCTGGAAACACCATATATTTT.